This is a list of T cell receptor beta chains from one sample in a study of T-cell memory formation after mild COVID-19. From the 5' RACE reads, TCRdb called clonotypes with MiXCR, one entry per CDR3 protein. The sample lists under 250,000 distinct CDR3 sequences; 15% were seen once. The sequenced sample consisted of PBMCs or a T cell subset sorted from them (not recorded which). The receptors derive from an adult woman who had mild COVID-19 (a few samples of this study predate the infection). Cell type and time point are not known. Each CDR3 is given with its conserved first and last residue. A D gene is named only where the DNA matches it firmly. Size tells how often a clone was seen (once, few, many) or the class of an expanded clone, and some rows leave it out.

clone_size,j_call,d_call,v_call,cdr3_aa,cdr3_nt
.,TRBJ1-6,.,TRBV9,CASANSYNSPLHF,TGTGCCAGCGCCAACTCCTATAATTCACCCCTCCACTTT
few,TRBJ1-1,.,TRBV5-1,CASSLTAGVTEAFF,TGCGCCAGCAGCTTGACCGCCGGGGTGACTGAAGCTTTCTTT
few,TRBJ2-1,TRBD2,TRBV9,CASSVVAGGLLNEQFF,TGTGCCAGCAGCGTAGTTGCGGGAGGGCTTTTGAATGAGCAGTTCTTC
.,TRBJ1-2,.,TRBV29-1,CSVEERTDGYTF,TGCAGCGTTGAAGAGCGGACAGACGGCTACACCTTC
few,TRBJ2-4,.,TRBV10-3,CAISGALAKNIQYF,TGTGCCATCAGCGGGGCACTAGCCAAAAACATTCAGTACTTC
.,TRBJ2-1,TRBD2,TRBV12-3/TRBV12-4,CASSPPSGRPYNEQFF,TGTGCCAGCAGCCCACCTAGCGGGAGGCCCTACAATGAGCAGTTCTTC
.,TRBJ1-4,.,TRBV27,CASSSMGSLFF,TGTGCCAGCAGTTCTATGGGTTCACTGTTTTTT
.,TRBJ2-5,TRBD2,TRBV7-2,CASRPLGVGPGGETQYF,TGTGCCAGCAGACCCCTCGGGGTAGGGCCCGGGGGGGAGACCCAGTACTTC
many,TRBJ2-1,.,TRBV7-2,CASSLGRADEQFF,TGTGCCAGCAGCTTAGGCCGGGCCGATGAGCAGTTCTTC
many,TRBJ2-1,.,TRBV5-4,CASSANEQFF,TGTGCCAGCAGTGCGAATGAGCAGTTCTTC
.,TRBJ2-3,.,TRBV6-2/TRBV6-3,CASRQGRFTDTQYF,TGTGCCAGCAGACAGGGTAGATTCACAGATACGCAGTATTTT
few,TRBJ1-2,.,TRBV5-5,CASSLEGLGYGYTF,TGTGCCAGCAGCTTGGAAGGTCTTGGCTATGGCTACACCTTC
few,TRBJ2-3,.,TRBV24-1,CATSDPNPAFAEWDTQYF,TGTGCCACCAGTGATCCCAATCCCGCTTTTGCAGAGTGGGATACGCAGTATTTT
few,TRBJ2-7,.,TRBV21-1,CASSNVYPDRSSYEQYF,TGTGCCAGCAGCAATGTATATCCGGATCGAAGCTCCTACGAGCAGTACTTC
.,TRBJ2-4,.,TRBV19,CASSTTDLAKNIQYF,TGTGCCAGTAGTACCACGGACCTAGCCAAAAACATTCAGTACTTC
.,TRBJ2-1,.,TRBV18,CASSPTVSPYNEQFF,TGTGCCAGCTCACCTACGGTATCCCCCTACAATGAGCAGTTCTTC
.,TRBJ1-5,TRBD1,TRBV20-1,CSARSAGQASNQPQHF,TGCAGTGCTAGATCTGCGGGACAGGCAAGCAATCAGCCCCAGCATTTT
few,TRBJ2-5,.,TRBV15,CATSRDRRAGGGETQYF,TGTGCCACCAGCAGAGATCGTCGTGCTGGGGGAGGAGAGACCCAGTACTTC
few,TRBJ2-7,.,TRBV6-5,CASRRGYEQYF,TGTGCCAGCCGTCGGGGCTACGAGCAGTACTTC
many,TRBJ1-5,TRBD1,TRBV5-6,CASSQGTDPLTPQHF,TGTGCCAGCAGCCAGGGGACAGACCCGTTGACGCCCCAGCATTTT
few,TRBJ2-3,.,TRBV7-2,CASSLSPSDTQYF,TGTGCCAGCAGCTTATCTCCGTCAGATACGCAGTATTTT
.,TRBJ2-7,.,TRBV14,CASSQLDGYEQYF,TGTGCCAGCAGCCAACTAGACGGTTACGAGCAGTACTTC
few,TRBJ2-1,.,TRBV11-3,CASSPITGRNNEQFF,TGTGCCAGCAGCCCAATAACCGGACGCAACAATGAGCAGTTCTTC